Following are 15 T cell receptor beta chains from one sample sequenced in a study of molecular identifiers for immune sequencing clone quantification. From the PCR reads, TCRdb called clonotypes with MiXCR, one entry per CDR3 protein. This table holds fewer than 350,000 distinct CDR3 sequences, 24% found once. The sequencing input was naive CD8+ T cells from blood, with Jurkat cell RNA spiked in. The subset here: FACS-sorted CD8+CD4-CCR7+CD45RA+ naive T cells. The receptors come from a human donor in good health. Some libraries in this study had Jurkat cell RNA spiked in.

This clonotype was found a few times. V is TRBV27 and J is TRBJ2-7; the D gene is possibly TRBD1 (5 bases). This CDR3 is built from 12 residues. Germline CDR1 and CDR2: MNHEY and SMNVEV (reference sequence). V was shortened by 10 bases and J by 4 bases, with 14 bases between the two germline ends. CDR3 protein: CATWTSAYEQYF. CDR3 DNA: TGTGCCACCTGGACAAGTGCGTACGAGCAGTACTTC.

The J gene is TRBJ2-1, the V gene TRBV30; D gene unclear. V was cut by 0 bases and J by 13 bases, with 13 bases left in between. This CDR3 has 12 residues. Germline CDR1 and CDR2: GTSNPN and SVGIG (reference sequence). The CDR3, as DNA: TGTGCCTGGAGTGTATCCCGTTTTGCTCAGTTCTTC. Translation gives CAWSVSRFAQFF.

Comment on this clonotype: This may come from a read error, since a much larger clone is one base off. V gene TRBV5-1 combines with J gene TRBJ2-7; TRBD2 is a possible D gene (6 bases). Germline assignment: CDR1 SGHRS and CDR2 YFSETQ. The CDR3 runs to 14 residues. The CDR3 DNA is TGCGCCGGCAGCTTGGAGGGATTCACCTACGAGCAGTACTTC. Its protein is CAGSLEGFTYEQYF. Complete variable domain (other parts from reference TRBV5-1 and TRBJ2-7): KAGVTQTPRYLIKTRGQQVTLSCSPISGHRSVSWYQQTPGQGLQFLFEYFSETQRNKGNFPGRFSGRQFSNSRSEMNVSTLELGDSALYLCAGSLEGFTYEQYFGPGTRLTVT.

This clonotype was seen a few times. V gene TRBV7-9 combines with J gene TRBJ2-1, with D perhaps TRBD2 (5 bases). Germline lookup yields CDR1 SEHNR and CDR2 FQNEAQ (reference sequence). The length of the CDR3 is 13 residues. V was shortened by 5 bases and J by 10 bases, with 15 bases between the two germline ends. The CDR3 is CASSLQERPEQFF. CDR3 DNA: TGTGCCAGCAGCCTCCAGGAGCGGCCCGAGCAGTTCTTC.

This clonotype showed up just once. The rearrangement uses TRBV4-1 and TRBJ2-7, with unresolved D. The CDR3 extends over 14 amino acids. V was clipped by 0 bases and J by 2 bases, with 8 bases between them. Germline V gene lookup returns CDR1 MGHRA and CDR2 YSYEKL. CDR3 sequence: CASSQDTRPYEQYF. The DNA for the CDR3 is TGCGCCAGCAGCCAAGATACCCGACCCTACGAGCAGTACTTC.

The sample holds a few counts of this clonotype. V and J are TRBV20-1 and TRBJ2-7; 9 bases line up with TRBD2. V lost 0 bases and J lost 2; bases outside the gene matches: 5. The germline V gene has CDR1 DFQATT and CDR2 SNEGSKA (reference sequence). This CDR3 has 15 amino acids. The CDR3 nucleotides are TGCAGTGCTAGAGATCCGCTAGCGGGAACCTACGAGCAGTACTTC. It yields the protein CSARDPLAGTYEQYF.

This clonotype was seen a handful of times. The chain carries TRBV20-1 and TRBJ1-5, with 7 bases matching TRBD1. CDR3 length equals 15 residues. Germline CDR1 DFQATT, CDR2 SNEGSKA (reference sequence). Trimming took 6 bases from V and 0 from J; bases not matched to a gene: 8. The CDR3 is CSAPGGYDSNQPQHF. The CDR3, as DNA: TGCAGTGCCCCAGGGGGGTATGATAGCAATCAGCCCCAGCATTTT.

The gene calls are TRBV27 and TRBJ1-1, with TRBD1 matching over 9 bases. Germline V gives CDR1 MNHEY, CDR2 SMNVEV (reference sequence). V was clipped by 6 bases and J by 0 bases; unmatched bases: 5. The CDR3 loop spans 15 amino acids. The CDR3 loop is CASRGGTGMNTEAFF. The CDR3 bases are TGTGCCAGCAGGGGGGGGACAGGGATGAACACTGAAGCTTTCTTT.

This clonotype was detected ten times or more. CDR3 DNA: TGTGCCAGCAGCCACACAGGGTCGTGGCAGTACTTC. Its protein product is CASSHTGSWQYF. The chain links TRBV14 to TRBJ2-7, with a tentative D call TRBD1 (6 bases). CDR1 SGHDN and CDR2 FVKESK come from the germline V gene. V was pared by 3 bases and J by 9 bases, with 12 bases between. The CDR3 sequence is 12 residues long.

This clonotype was seen more than once but under ten times. V and J are TRBV30 and TRBJ1-5; 7 bases match TRBD1. Per the germline V gene, CDR1 is GTSNPN and CDR2 is SVGIG (reference sequence). CDR3 length: 14 amino acids. V dropped 1 base and J dropped 4; count of bases not matched to a gene: 4. CDR3 amino acids: CAWSGGQDNQPQHF. Here the CDR3 DNA reads TGTGCCTGGAGTGGCGGACAGGATAATCAGCCCCAGCATTTT.

The rearrangement links TRBV4-3 to TRBJ2-7; 7 bases are a match to TRBD1. V lost 1 base, J lost 2 bases, and 5 bases stayed unmatched. This CDR3 has 15 amino acids. The germline gives CDR1 LGHNA, CDR2 YSLEER. This CDR3 is CASSQARQGAYEQYF. The CDR3 DNA is TGCGCCAGCAGCCAAGCAAGGCAGGGGGCCTACGAGCAGTACTTC.

Regarding this clonotype: A much larger clone differs from this one at a single base, so this may be a read error. Since no conserved phenylalanine or tryptophan closes the CDR3, a read error is the likely cause. The rearrangement joins TRBV28 to TRBJ2-5, with 9 bases identical to TRBD2. The CDR3 length is 16 residues. CDR1 is MDHEN, CDR2 SYDVKM, per germline. The trim removed 6 bases at V and 1 base at J, leaving 9 bases unmatched. CDR3 nucleotides: TGTGCCAGCAGGCACGACTTACTAGCGGGCCAAGAGACCCAGTACCTC. As protein: CASRHDLLAGQETQYL.

V usage is TRBV28 and J usage is TRBJ2-2, with TRBD2 as a possible D gene (6 bases). The V end was cut by 4 bases, the J end by 6 bases, with 12 bases between. CDR3 length: 14 amino acids. Germline V gene lookup returns CDR1 MDHEN and CDR2 SYDVKM. This CDR3 reads CASSSRRAPGELFF. The CDR3 DNA follows: TGTGCCAGCAGTTCTCGGAGGGCCCCCGGGGAGCTGTTTTTT.

V usage is TRBV7-2 and J usage is TRBJ2-7; D is unresolved. V was shortened by 5 bases and J by 2 bases, with 13 bases between the two germline ends. Looked up from germline, CDR1 is SGHTA and CDR2 is FQGNSA. The CDR3 consists of 14 residues. DNA of the CDR3: TGTGCCAGCAGCATCGGGCAGGCGACCTACGAGCAGTACTTC. Protein product: CASSIGQATYEQYF.

V usage is TRBV6-5 and J usage is TRBJ2-5, with D hard to call. V lost 2 bases and J 6 bases, leaving 13 bases between the germline ends. CDR3 length: 14 amino acids. CDR1 MNHEY and CDR2 SVGAGI come from the germline V gene. CDR3 sequence reads: CASSYPLPLKTQYF. The CDR3 nucleotides read TGTGCCAGCAGTTACCCACTCCCTTTGAAGACCCAGTACTTC.